A single sample gave rise to the 16 T cell receptor beta chains below, sequenced in a study of blood T cells in healthy people across ages. Next came a second PCR, run for about 7 to 12 cycles, which used a sample-barcoded 5' primer along with a J-beta primer mix. From the 5' RACE reads, TCRdb called clonotypes with MiXCR, one entry per CDR3 protein. The sample comprises just under 900,000 distinct CDR3 sequences, more than 25% of which are singletons, and 15% to 20% rests with the top ten. Sequencing used blood. The receptor set was obtained from an elderly woman in good health.

Note on this clonotype: With a much larger clone just one base away, this may be a read error. The chain links TRBV6-1 to TRBJ2-1, with a weak D call TRBD1 (6 bases). CDR1 and CDR2 (germline): MNHNS, SASEGT. The CDR3 loop spans 13 amino acids. The CDR3 DNA sequence: TGTGCCAGCCGGACAGTTCTCTACAATGAGCACTTCTTC. Translated, it gives CASRTVLYNEHFF.

The genes are TRBV7-9 and TRBJ2-5; TRBD1 matches at 10 bases. The tail of the sequence fits TRBJ2-7 better, so the J call may be wrong. The CDR3 loop spans 17 amino acids. In germline, CDR1 is SEHNR, CDR2 FQNEAQ (reference sequence). CDR3 residues: CASSLTTGGAGSYEQYF. For the CDR3, the DNA is TGTGCCAGCAGCTTAACGACAGGGGGCGCCGGATCCTACGAGCAGTACTTC.

The gene calls are TRBV24-1 and TRBJ2-3; the D gene is possibly TRBD2 (6 bases). V lost 5 bases and J 2 bases, leaving 13 bases between the germline ends. In germline, CDR1 is KGHDR, CDR2 SFDVKD. This CDR3 is built from 15 residues. The CDR3 spells CATSVSGGLTDTQYF. As DNA, the CDR3 is TGTGCCACCAGTGTATCTGGGGGACTCACAGATACGCAGTATTTT.

A word on this clonotype: One base away lies a much larger clone, so this may be a sequencing read error. V and J are TRBV10-3 and TRBJ2-7; D may be TRBD2 (6 bases). CDR1 and CDR2 (germline): ENHRY, SYGVKD. This CDR3 is built from 15 residues. V was shortened by 0 bases and J by 7 bases, with 16 bases between the two germline ends. CDR3 DNA sequence: TGTGCCATCAGTGAGTCGGGGGAGGAATACAATGAGCAGTACTTC. This codes for CAISESGEEYNEQYF.

V usage is TRBV6-5 and J usage is TRBJ2-3; 8 bases agree with TRBD1. V was pared by 7 bases and J by 8 bases, with 11 bases of the junction left unmatched. The germline gives CDR1 MNHEY, CDR2 SVGAGI. CDR3 length equals 14 residues. The CDR3 loop reads CASTKDRVGGTQYF. In nucleotides, the CDR3 is TGTGCCAGCACCAAGGACAGGGTCGGTGGTACGCAGTATTTT.

This clonotype has ten or more counts. This chain uses TRBV29-1 with TRBJ2-1; TRBD1 matches at 10 bases. The V gene's germline CDR1 is SQVTM and CDR2 ANQGSEA. This CDR3 spans 14 amino acids. After removal of 1 base from V and 5 bases from J, the junction contained 2 bases not matched to a gene. The DNA of the CDR3 is TGCAGCGTTGAAGGGACAGGGGGGCACAATGAGCAGTTCTTC. This codes for CSVEGTGGHNEQFF.

This clonotype has a count of ten or more. The V gene is TRBV7-6, the J gene TRBJ2-5; 7 nucleotides align to TRBD1. Per germline, CDR1 SGHVS and CDR2 FNYEAQ. The V gene end was trimmed by 5 bases and the J gene end by 3 bases; junction bases not matched to a gene: 3. This CDR3 has 13 amino acids. CDR3 coding DNA: TGTGCCAGCAGCCGCGGACAGGAAGAGACCCAGTACTTC. The encoded protein is CASSRGQEETQYF.

This clonotype was seen only a few times. The chain has TRBV20-1 and TRBJ1-6, with TRBD1 matching over 8 bases. The CDR3 has 14 amino acids. Germline CDR1 DFQATT, CDR2 SNEGSKA (reference sequence). The CDR3 DNA sequence: TGCAGCGTCAGGGGGCCCCGGAGTAATTCACCCCTCCACTTT. Protein product: CSVRGPRSNSPLHF.

Many counts were recorded for this clonotype. The chain combines TRBV30 with TRBJ2-4; D may be TRBD2 (5 bases). The CDR3 sequence is 14 residues long. Trimming removed 0 bases at V and 5 bases at J, with 11 bases between. Per the germline V gene, CDR1 is GTSNPN and CDR2 is SVGIG (reference sequence). The CDR3 coding sequence is TGTGCCTGGAGTGTGCGGGTGTGGCAAAACATTCAGTACTTC. Residues: CAWSVRVWQNIQYF.

This clonotype occurred many times. The chain links TRBV6-2 or TRBV6-3 to TRBJ2-5; TRBD2 matches 10 bases. J gave up 3 bases and V 2 bases, and 3 bases lay outside the gene matches. Germline V gene lookup returns CDR1 MNHEY and CDR2 SVGEGT. This CDR3 contains 15 residues. This CDR3 is CASSYSGGAEETQYF. The DNA for the CDR3 is TGTGCCAGCAGTTACAGCGGGGGGGCTGAAGAGACCCAGTACTTC.

The table lists this clonotype with a few counts. One end of the junction does not line up with germline, which may come from a read error. V and J are TRBV11-2 and TRBJ2-7, with D possibly TRBD1 on 6 matching bases. In germline, CDR1 is SGHAT, CDR2 FQNNGV. The CDR3 covers 16 residues. The CDR3 protein is CACSLAMGHLSYEQYF. DNA for the CDR3: TGTGCCTGCAGCTTAGCAATGGGACACCTTTCCTACGAGCAGTACTTC.

The chain recombines TRBV24-1 with TRBJ1-2; D might be TRBD1 (5 bases). The CDR3 has 19 residues. CDR1 and CDR2 from the germline V gene are KGHDR and SFDVKD. The germline V and J ends were trimmed by 5 bases and 5 bases, with 29 bases remaining between them. The CDR3 coding sequence is TGTGCCACCAGTGGGGGACTTAAGAGCACAGACTTTGTTCCGTATGGCTACACCTTC. Encoded protein: CATSGGLKSTDFVPYGYTF.

The sample holds a few counts of this clonotype. This may come from a read error, since a much larger clone is one base off. This chain connects TRBV6-2 or TRBV6-3 to TRBJ2-7; 11 bases match TRBD2. Germline V gives CDR1 MNHEY, CDR2 SVGEGT. With 5 bases clipped from V and 7 bases from J, the junction kept 10 bases outside the gene matches. This CDR3 has 15 residues. The chain's CDR3 is CASSILAGAYNEQYF. The CDR3, as DNA: TGTGCCAGCAGTATACTAGCGGGGGCCTACAATGAGCAGTACTTC.

This sequence joins TRBV12-3 or TRBV12-4 and TRBJ2-5; either TRBD1 or TRBD2 may supply D (5 bases each). This CDR3 spans 15 amino acids. With 2 bases removed from V and 1 base from J, the gap between germline ends came to 11 bases. The CDR3 coding sequence is TGTGCCAGCAGTTTACGGCAGGGAGTCCAAGAGACCCAGTACTTC. It codes for CASSLRQGVQETQYF.

This clonotype was counted many times. This rearrangement joins TRBV7-2 to TRBJ2-5, with TRBD1 identical over 7 bases. The CDR3 consists of 15 residues. Germline values: CDR1 SGHTA, CDR2 FQGNSA. J was trimmed by 6 bases and V by 3 bases; bases with no gene match: 10. This CDR3 is CASSLGTVKVQTQYF. The CDR3 nucleotides read TGTGCCAGCAGCTTGGGGACAGTTAAAGTACAGACCCAGTACTTC.

This chain joins TRBV6-5 and TRBJ2-5; tentatively, D is TRBD2 (6 bases). The CDR3 is made up of 15 amino acids. Per germline, CDR1 MNHEY and CDR2 SVGAGI. The ends were cut back, 6 bases at V and 5 bases at J, with 19 bases in the middle. CDR3 protein: CASRGVGRREETQYF. Written as DNA, the CDR3 is TGTGCCAGCAGGGGCGTCGGTAGGAGGGAGGAGACCCAGTACTTC.